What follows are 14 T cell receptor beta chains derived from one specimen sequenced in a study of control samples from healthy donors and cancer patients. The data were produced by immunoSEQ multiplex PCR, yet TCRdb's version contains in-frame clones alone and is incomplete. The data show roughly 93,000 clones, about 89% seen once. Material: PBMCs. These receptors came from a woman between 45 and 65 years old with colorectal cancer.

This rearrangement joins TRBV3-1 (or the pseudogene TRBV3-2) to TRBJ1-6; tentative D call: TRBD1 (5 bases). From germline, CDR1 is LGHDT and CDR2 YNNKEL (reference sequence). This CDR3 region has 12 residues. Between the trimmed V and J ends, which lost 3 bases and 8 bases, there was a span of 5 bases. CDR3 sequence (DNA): TGTGCCAGCAGCCACAGGGATTCACCCCTCCACTTT. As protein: CASSHRDSPLHF.

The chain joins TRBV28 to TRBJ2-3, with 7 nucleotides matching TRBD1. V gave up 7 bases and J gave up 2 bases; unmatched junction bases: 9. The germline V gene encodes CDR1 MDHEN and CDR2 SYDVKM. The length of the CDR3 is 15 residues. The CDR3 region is CASTDGTEFTDTQYF. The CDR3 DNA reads TGTGCCAGCACCGATGGGACAGAATTCACAGATACGCAGTATTTT.

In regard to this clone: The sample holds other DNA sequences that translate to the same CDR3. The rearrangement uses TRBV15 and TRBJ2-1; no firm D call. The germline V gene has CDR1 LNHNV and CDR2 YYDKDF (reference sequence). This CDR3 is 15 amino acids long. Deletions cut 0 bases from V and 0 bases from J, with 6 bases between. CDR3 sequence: CATSRDFRSYNEQFF. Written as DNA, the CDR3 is TGTGCCACCAGCAGAGATTTCCGCTCCTACAATGAGCAGTTCTTC.

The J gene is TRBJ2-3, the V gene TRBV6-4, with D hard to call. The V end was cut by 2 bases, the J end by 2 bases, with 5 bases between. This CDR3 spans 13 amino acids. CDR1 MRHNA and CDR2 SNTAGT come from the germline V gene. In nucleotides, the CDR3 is TGTGCCAGCAGTGACGGGGACACAGATACGCAGTATTTT. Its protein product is CASSDGDTDTQYF.

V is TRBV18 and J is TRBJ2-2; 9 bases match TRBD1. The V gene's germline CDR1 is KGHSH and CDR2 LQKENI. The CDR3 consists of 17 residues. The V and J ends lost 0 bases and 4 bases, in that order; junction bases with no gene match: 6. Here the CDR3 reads CASSPPVWDRATGELFF. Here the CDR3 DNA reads TGTGCCAGCTCACCACCGGTCTGGGACAGGGCCACCGGGGAGCTGTTTTTT.

The CDR3, as DNA: TGTGCCATCAGGGCCAGCGGGGGGGATAGAGATACGCAGTATTTT. Protein sequence: CAIRASGGDRDTQYF. The rearrangement links TRBV10-3 to TRBJ2-3; 10 nucleotides align to TRBD2. The CDR3 totals 15 residues. Looked up from germline, CDR1 is ENHRY and CDR2 is SYGVKD. Trimming at V came to 6 bases and at J to 5 bases, leaving 8 bases not matched to a gene.

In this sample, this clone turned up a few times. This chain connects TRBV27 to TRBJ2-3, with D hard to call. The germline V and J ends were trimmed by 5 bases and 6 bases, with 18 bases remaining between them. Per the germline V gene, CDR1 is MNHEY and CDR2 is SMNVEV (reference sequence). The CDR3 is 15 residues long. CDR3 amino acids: CASSTWAPAGDTQYF. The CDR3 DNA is TGTGCCAGCAGTACCTGGGCCCCAGCTGGCGATACGCAGTATTTT.

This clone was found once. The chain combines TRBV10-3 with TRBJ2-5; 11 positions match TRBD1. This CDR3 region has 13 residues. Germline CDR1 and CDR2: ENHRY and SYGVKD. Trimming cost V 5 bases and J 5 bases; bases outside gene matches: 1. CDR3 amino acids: CAISRTGGETQYF. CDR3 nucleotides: TGTGCCATCAGTAGGACAGGGGGCGAGACCCAGTACTTC.

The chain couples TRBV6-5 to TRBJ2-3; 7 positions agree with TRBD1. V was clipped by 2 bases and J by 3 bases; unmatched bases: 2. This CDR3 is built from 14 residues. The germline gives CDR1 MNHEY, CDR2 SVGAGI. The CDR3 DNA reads TGTGCCAGCAGTTACCAGGGGGTTACAGATACGCAGTATTTT. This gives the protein CASSYQGVTDTQYF.

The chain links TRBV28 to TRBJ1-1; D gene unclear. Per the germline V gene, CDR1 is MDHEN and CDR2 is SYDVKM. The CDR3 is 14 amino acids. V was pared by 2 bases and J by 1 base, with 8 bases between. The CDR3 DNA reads TGTGCCAGCAGTTTAAACGGGTGGAACACTGAAGCTTTCTTT. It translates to CASSLNGWNTEAFF.

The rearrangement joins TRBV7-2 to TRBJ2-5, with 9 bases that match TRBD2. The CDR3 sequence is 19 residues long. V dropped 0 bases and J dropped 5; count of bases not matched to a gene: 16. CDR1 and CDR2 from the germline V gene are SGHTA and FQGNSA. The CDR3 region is CASSLAIGQGLAIMETQYF. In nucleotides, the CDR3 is TGTGCCAGCAGCTTAGCGATCGGCCAGGGACTAGCAATAATGGAGACCCAGTACTTC.

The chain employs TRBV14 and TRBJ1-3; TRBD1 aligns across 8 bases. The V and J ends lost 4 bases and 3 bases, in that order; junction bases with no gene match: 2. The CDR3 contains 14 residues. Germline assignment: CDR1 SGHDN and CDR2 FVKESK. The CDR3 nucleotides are TGTGCCAGCAGCCCAGGGACAGGTGGAAACACCATATATTTT. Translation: CASSPGTGGNTIYF.

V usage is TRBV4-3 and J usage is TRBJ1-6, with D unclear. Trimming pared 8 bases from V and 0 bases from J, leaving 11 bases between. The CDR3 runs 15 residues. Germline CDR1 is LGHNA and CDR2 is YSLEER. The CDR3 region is CASRRASSYNSPLHF. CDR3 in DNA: TGCGCCAGCCGGCGGGCAAGCTCCTATAATTCACCCCTCCACTTT.

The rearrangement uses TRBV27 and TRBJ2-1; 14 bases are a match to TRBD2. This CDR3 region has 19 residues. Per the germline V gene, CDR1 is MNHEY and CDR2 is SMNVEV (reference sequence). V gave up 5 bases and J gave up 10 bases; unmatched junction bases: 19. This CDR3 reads CASSPRTSGGMWGIKEQFF. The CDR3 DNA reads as TGTGCCAGCAGTCCTCGGACTAGCGGGGGGATGTGGGGGATTAAAGAGCAGTTCTTC.